This T cell receptor (beta chain) was recovered during a study of T cell repertoires in cytomegalovirus infection. The CDR3 is 15 amino acids. CDR1 SGHTA and CDR2 FQGNSA come from the germline V gene. The ends lost 5 bases at V and 5 bases at J; junction bases unmatched: 8. Using its own MiXCR run on the reads, TCRdb lists one record per CDR3 protein. The sample records about 740,000 distinct CDR3 sequences, around a third being singletons. In the case of this clonotype: Antigen unknown.

The sequence was collected from a human donor in good health (CMV status not recorded). Some clones in this sample may be carry-over from other donors' samples. The input for sequencing was cultured PBMCs, taken from culture after CMV antigen stimulation. The J gene is TRBJ2-5, the V gene TRBV7-2; TRBD1 matches at 10 bases. CDR3 nucleotide sequence: TGTGCCAGCAGCCCAAGATGGACAGGGGGTGAGACCCAGTACTTC. This gives the protein CASSPRWTGGETQYF.